Below, 4 T cell receptor beta chains from the same sample are listed, as sequenced in a study of blood T cell repertoires in COVID-19. The assay was immunoSEQ multiplex PCR, and TCRdb's table has in-frame clones only and misses some. Here the sample spans 55,000 to 70,000 clones, approximately 90% being singletons. Sequencing used PBMCs or T cells enriched from blood (not recorded which). These receptors all stem from a woman aged 40 to 49 who had recovered from COVID-19.

The chain employs TRBV6-5 and TRBJ1-2; tentatively, D is TRBD1 (6 bases). The ends were cut back, 4 bases at V and 8 bases at J, with 14 bases in the middle. This CDR3 is 13 amino acids long. The germline gives CDR1 MNHEY, CDR2 SVGAGI. This CDR3 reads CASSLSGTPGYTF. CDR3 DNA: TGTGCCAGCAGTTTATCCGGGACACCCGGCTACACCTTC.

The chain is built from TRBV19 and TRBJ1-6; no definite D call. V dropped 6 bases and J dropped 0 bases, with 15 bases sitting between them. This CDR3 region has 17 residues. Per the germline V gene, CDR1 is LNHDA and CDR2 is SQIVND (reference sequence). The CDR3 protein is CASRPGGLSSYNSPLHF. CDR3 DNA sequence: TGTGCCAGTAGACCGGGAGGCCTAAGCTCCTATAATTCACCCCTCCACTTT.

The chain couples TRBV3-1 (or the pseudogene TRBV3-2) to TRBJ2-7; D ambiguous. Trimming removed 2 bases at V and 4 bases at J, with 12 bases between. CDR1 LGHDT and CDR2 YNNKEL come from the germline V gene (reference sequence). The CDR3 loop spans 14 amino acids. CDR3 nucleotides: TGTGCCAGCAGCCAATTTGCCAGGCTATACGAGCAGTACTTC. This sequence encodes CASSQFARLYEQYF.

J is TRBJ2-3 and V is TRBV4-1; tentative D call: TRBD2 (5 bases). Germline V gene lookup returns CDR1 MGHRA and CDR2 YSYEKL. Trimming shortened V by 4 bases and J by 4 bases, and 15 bases separated the two germline ends. This CDR3 region has 15 residues. This CDR3 is CASSRSGLGADTQYF. CDR3 DNA sequence: TGCGCCAGCAGCCGCTCTGGTCTCGGGGCAGATACGCAGTATTTT.